The 21 T cell receptor beta chains in this list originate from one sample, sequenced in a study of blood T cell repertoires in COVID-19. Profiling relied on immunoSEQ multiplex PCR, and the TCRdb table lists in-frame clones only, not all of them. The sample holds 200,000 to 300,000 clones, roughly nine tenths seen once. The sample was PBMCs or T cells enriched from blood (not recorded which). The receptors stem from a woman aged 18 to 35 who had recovered from COVID-19.

The gene calls are TRBV30 and TRBJ1-4, with D unclear. The CDR3 extends over 16 amino acids. The V gene's germline CDR1 is GTSNPN and CDR2 SVGIG (reference sequence). Deletions cut 2 bases from V and 7 bases from J, with 20 bases between. The CDR3 DNA sequence: TGTGCCTGGAGTCGAACGAACAACCCGACGGGTGAAAAACTGTTTTTT. Translation: CAWSRTNNPTGEKLFF.

J is TRBJ2-2 and V is TRBV19; 7 bases are a match to TRBD1. The CDR3 covers 14 residues. The V and J ends lost 3 bases and 3 bases, in that order; junction bases with no gene match: 1. Germline V CDR1 and CDR2: LNHDA, SQIVND (reference sequence). The CDR3 region has the DNA TGTGCCAGTAGTATCCAGGGGGACACCGGGGAGCTGTTTTTT. Its protein is CASSIQGDTGELFF.

This CDR3 is CAWTAGRFSYNSPLHF. The CDR3 nucleotides are TGTGCCTGGACCGCAGGGCGGTTCTCCTATAATTCACCCCTCCACTTT. The rearrangement uses TRBV30 and TRBJ1-6; possible D gene TRBD1, 5 bases. Per germline, CDR1 GTSNPN and CDR2 SVGIG (reference sequence). Trimming shortened V by 4 bases and J by 0 bases, and 13 bases separated the two germline ends. The CDR3 sequence is 16 residues long. Variable domain in full (rest from reference TRBV30 and TRBJ1-6): SQTIHQWPATLVQPVGSPLSLECTVEGTSNPNLYWYRQAAGRGLQLLFYSVGIGQISSEVPQNLSASRPQDRQFILSSKKLLLSDSGFYLCAWTAGRFSYNSPLHFGNGTRLTVT.

The CDR3 coding sequence is TGTGCCTGGAGTGTAAGGACAGGGGGGGGCTACACCTTC. Its translation: CAWSVRTGGGYTF. The chain recombines TRBV30 with TRBJ1-2, with TRBD1 matching over 10 bases. Per germline, CDR1 GTSNPN and CDR2 SVGIG (reference sequence). V lost 0 bases, J lost 8 bases, and 3 bases stayed unmatched. This CDR3 is built from 13 residues.

This sequence joins TRBV9 and TRBJ2-3; maybe TRBD1 (6 bases). Between the trimmed V and J ends, which lost 0 bases and 0 bases, there was a span of 11 bases. The CDR3 is 16 amino acids. Germline CDR1 SGDLS, CDR2 YYNGEE. The DNA for the CDR3 is TGTGCCAGCAGCGTAGGGTACAGGGTTAGCACAGATACGCAGTATTTT. This encodes CASSVGYRVSTDTQYF.

J is TRBJ1-3 and V is TRBV5-6, with D possibly being TRBD1 (6 bases). Germline V lookup: CDR1 SGHDT, CDR2 YYEEEE. This CDR3 comprises 16 residues. Trimming took 0 bases from V and 0 from J, leaving 10 bases between them. The CDR3 DNA follows: TGTGCCAGCAGCTTGGGACAGGCTAACTCTGGAAACACCATATATTTT. This encodes CASSLGQANSGNTIYF.

The rearrangement uses TRBV10-3 and TRBJ1-1; 7 positions agree with TRBD1. The CDR3 contains 17 residues. Per germline, CDR1 ENHRY and CDR2 SYGVKD. The V and J ends lost 0 bases and 0 bases, in that order; junction bases with no gene match: 7. The CDR3 sequence is CAISESGTALMNTEAFF. The CDR3 DNA reads TGTGCCATCAGTGAGTCAGGGACAGCACTTATGAACACTGAAGCTTTCTTT.

V gene TRBV27 combines with J gene TRBJ2-5, with TRBD2 identical over 9 bases. Germline assignment: CDR1 MNHEY and CDR2 SMNVEV (reference sequence). This CDR3 has 15 residues. The ends lost 2 bases at V and 5 bases at J; junction bases unmatched: 6. CDR3 sequence: CASSLAGGPTETQYF. CDR3 nucleotides: TGTGCCAGCAGTTTAGCGGGAGGGCCGACCGAGACCCAGTACTTC.

The genes are TRBV7-2 and TRBJ2-2; 13 bases match TRBD2. Trimming took 5 bases from V and 7 from J; bases not matched to a gene: 13. CDR3 length: 18 amino acids. Germline-derived CDR1 and CDR2 are SGHTA and FQGNSA. The CDR3 loop reads CASSLGGGLAGVNGELFF. DNA of the CDR3: TGTGCCAGCAGCCTCGGTGGCGGACTAGCGGGGGTTAACGGGGAGCTGTTTTTT.

The V call is TRBV7-2, the J call TRBJ1-6, with TRBD1 identical over 7 bases. Germline assignment: CDR1 SGHTA and CDR2 FQGNSA. The ends lost 1 base at V and 9 bases at J; junction bases unmatched: 12. CDR3 length: 17 residues. The CDR3 here is CASSLVSTGDSGSPLHF. The CDR3 DNA sequence: TGTGCCAGCAGCTTAGTTTCCACAGGGGACAGCGGTTCACCCCTCCACTTT. Using reference TRBV7-2 and TRBJ1-6 for the parts outside the CDR3, the full variable domain is GAGVSQSPSNKVTEKGKDVELRCDPISGHTALYWYRQSLGQGLEFLIYFQGNSAPDKSGLPSDRFSAERTGGSVSTLTIQRTQQEDSAVYLCASSLVSTGDSGSPLHFGNGTRLTVT.

Only one count was recorded for this clone. The rearrangement joins TRBV28 to TRBJ2-1; TRBD2 is a possible D gene (5 bases). The CDR3 totals 14 residues. V shed 2 bases and J shed 3 bases, with 8 bases lying between them. Germline-derived CDR1 and CDR2 are MDHEN and SYDVKM. In nucleotides, the CDR3 is TGTGCCAGCAGTTTAGGAGGAGACTACAATGAGCAGTTCTTC. Protein product: CASSLGGDYNEQFF. The entire variable domain, with the rest obtained from reference TRBV28 and TRBJ2-1, is as follows: DVKVTQSSRYLVKRTGEKVFLECVQDMDHENMFWYRQDPGLGLRLIYFSYDVKMKEKGDIPEGYSVSREKKERFSLILESASTNQTSMYLCASSLGGDYNEQFFGPGTRLTVL.

The V and J genes are TRBV27 and TRBJ2-7; perhaps TRBD2 as D (5 bases). Germline V lookup: CDR1 MNHEY, CDR2 SMNVEV (reference sequence). Trimming took off 11 bases at V and 5 bases at J, with 16 bases between the two ends. This CDR3 is 12 amino acids long. The CDR3, as DNA: TGTGCCGTTTCCAGCGGAAGCCACGAGCAGTACTTC. It specifies CAVSSGSHEQYF.

The chain uses TRBV25-1 and TRBJ1-3; D perhaps matches TRBD1 (5 bases). The CDR3 covers 14 residues. Germline loops: CDR1 MGHDK, CDR2 SYGVNS. V was trimmed by 6 bases and J by 0 bases, leaving 9 bases between them. The CDR3 region is CASRAGYSGNTIYF. Here the CDR3 DNA reads TGTGCCAGCAGGGCAGGGTACTCTGGAAACACCATATATTTT.

This clone was picked up a small number of times. The chain uses TRBV14 and TRBJ2-5, with 8 bases lining up with TRBD2. The V gene's germline CDR1 is SGHDN and CDR2 FVKESK. Trimming at V came to 4 bases and at J to 7 bases, leaving 11 bases not matched to a gene. The CDR3 spans 15 residues. The CDR3 DNA sequence: TGTGCCAGCAGCCCAAGCGGGAGCGCGTCCGGGACCCAGTACTTC. This translates into CASSPSGSASGTQYF. The variable domain in full, completed from reference TRBV14 and TRBJ2-5, reads EAGVTQFPSHSVIEKGQTVTLRCDPISGHDNLYWYRRVMGKEIKFLLHFVKESKQDESGMPNNRFLAERTGGTYSTLKVQPAELEDSGVYFCASSPSGSASGTQYFGPGTRLLVL.

The chain has TRBV27 and TRBJ2-1; the match to TRBD1 covers 9 bases. CDR3 length: 17 residues. Trimming removed 5 bases from V and 8 bases from J; junction bases left unmatched: 16. Germline CDR1 MNHEY, CDR2 SMNVEV (reference sequence). CDR3 sequence (DNA): TGTGCCAGCAGTATGGGGTCTAAGACAGGGGGTTTCCATGAGCAGTTCTTC. Protein product: CASSMGSKTGGFHEQFF.

This clone was seen at least ten times. The genes are TRBV5-6 and TRBJ1-5; TRBD1 aligns across 9 bases. Germline lookup yields CDR1 SGHDT and CDR2 YYEEEE. With V trimmed by 4 bases and J by 3 bases, 5 bases remained unmatched. The CDR3 is made up of 15 amino acids. Written as DNA, the CDR3 is TGTGCCAGCAGCCGGGACAGGGCCATCAATCAGCCCCAGCATTTT. Its protein product is CASSRDRAINQPQHF.

The chain links TRBV9 to TRBJ2-3; D might be TRBD2 (5 bases). The CDR3 is 15 residues long. Germline values: CDR1 SGDLS, CDR2 YYNGEE. V was trimmed by 3 bases and J by 1 base, leaving 12 bases between them. CDR3 sequence (DNA): TGTGCCAGCAGCGGCCGAGGGCCCCGCACAGATACGCAGTATTTT. Translation gives CASSGRGPRTDTQYF.

The CDR3 nucleotides are TGTGCCAGCAGCAGCGGGCCTTATCCGGACACTGAAGCTTTCTTT. Encoded protein: CASSSGPYPDTEAFF. The chain recombines TRBV9 with TRBJ1-1; no clear D gene. The germline V gene encodes CDR1 SGDLS and CDR2 YYNGEE. This CDR3 spans 15 amino acids. Trimming left V 4 bases short and J 3 bases short, with 16 bases between.

The chain couples TRBV11-3 to TRBJ2-5, with 9 bases aligning to TRBD2. Germline loops: CDR1 SGHNT, CDR2 YENEEA. The V segment lost 6 bases and the J segment 0 bases; nucleotides outside the gene matches: 11. The CDR3 spans 17 residues. The DNA of the CDR3 is TGTGCCAGCAGTCGTCGGAGCGGGGGGACCCACCAAGAGACCCAGTACTTC. Translated: CASSRRSGGTHQETQYF.

The chain couples TRBV6-1 to TRBJ1-2; TRBD1 aligns across 8 bases. CDR3 length: 14 residues. J gave up 7 bases and V 3 bases, and 7 bases lay outside the gene matches. Germline V CDR1 and CDR2: MNHNS, SASEGT. The CDR3 bases are TGTGCCAGCAGTGAGCGTCGGACAGGGTCTGGCTACACCTTC. It yields the protein CASSERRTGSGYTF.

The chain combines TRBV19 with TRBJ1-2, with D possibly being TRBD1 (6 bases). The CDR3 is 13 amino acids. V dropped 10 bases and J dropped 4 bases, with 16 bases sitting between them. Germline V gene data show CDR1 as LNHDA and CDR2 as SQIVND (reference sequence). CDR3 nucleotide sequence: TGTGCCACACCACAGGGAGTGGGCTATGGCTACACCTTC. Protein product: CATPQGVGYGYTF.